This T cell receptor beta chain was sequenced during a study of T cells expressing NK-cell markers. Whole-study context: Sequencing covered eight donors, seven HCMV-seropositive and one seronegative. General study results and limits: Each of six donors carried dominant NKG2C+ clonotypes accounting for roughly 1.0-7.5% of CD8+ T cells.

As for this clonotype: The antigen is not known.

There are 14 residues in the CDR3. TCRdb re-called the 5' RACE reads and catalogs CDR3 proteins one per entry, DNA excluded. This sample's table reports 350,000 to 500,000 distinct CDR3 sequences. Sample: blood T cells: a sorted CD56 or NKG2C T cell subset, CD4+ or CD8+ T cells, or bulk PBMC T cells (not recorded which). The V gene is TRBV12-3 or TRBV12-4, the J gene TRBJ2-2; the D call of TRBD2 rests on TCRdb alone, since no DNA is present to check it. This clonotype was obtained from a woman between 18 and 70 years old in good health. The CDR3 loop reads CASSSAPNTGELFF.